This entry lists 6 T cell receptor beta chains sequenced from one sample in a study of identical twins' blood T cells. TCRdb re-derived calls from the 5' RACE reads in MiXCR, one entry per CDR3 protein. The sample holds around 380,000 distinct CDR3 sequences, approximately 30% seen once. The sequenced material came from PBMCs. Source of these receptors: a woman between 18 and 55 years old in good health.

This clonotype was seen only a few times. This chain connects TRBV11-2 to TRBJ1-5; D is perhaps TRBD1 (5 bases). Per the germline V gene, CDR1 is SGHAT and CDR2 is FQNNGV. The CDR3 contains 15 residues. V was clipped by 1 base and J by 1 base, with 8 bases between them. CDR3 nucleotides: TGTGCCAGCAGCTTAGGCCGACAGAGCAATCAGCCCCAGCATTTT. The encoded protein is CASSLGRQSNQPQHF. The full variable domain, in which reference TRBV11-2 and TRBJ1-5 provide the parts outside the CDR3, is EAGVAQSPRYKIIEKRQSVAFWCNPISGHATLYWYQQILGQGPKLLIQFQNNGVVDDSQLPKDRFSAERLKGVDSTLKIQPAKLEDSAVYLCASSLGRQSNQPQHFGDGTRLSIL.

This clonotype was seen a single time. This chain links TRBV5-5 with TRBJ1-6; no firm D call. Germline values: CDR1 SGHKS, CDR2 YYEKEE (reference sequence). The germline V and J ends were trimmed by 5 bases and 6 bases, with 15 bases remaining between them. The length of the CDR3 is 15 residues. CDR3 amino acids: CASSQQQQANSPLHF. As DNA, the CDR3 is TGTGCCAGCAGTCAACAACAGCAAGCTAATTCACCCCTCCACTTT.

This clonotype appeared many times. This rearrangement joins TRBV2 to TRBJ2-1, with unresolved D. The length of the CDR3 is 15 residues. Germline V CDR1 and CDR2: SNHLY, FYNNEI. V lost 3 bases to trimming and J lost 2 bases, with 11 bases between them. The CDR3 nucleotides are TGTGCCAGCAGTGAGAAGGACCGCCCCTACAATGAGCAGTTCTTC. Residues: CASSEKDRPYNEQFF.

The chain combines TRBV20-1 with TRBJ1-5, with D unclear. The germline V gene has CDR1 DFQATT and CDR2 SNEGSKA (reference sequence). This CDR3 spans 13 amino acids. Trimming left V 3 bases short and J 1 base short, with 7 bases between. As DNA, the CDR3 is TGCAGTGCTAGGGGGATAAGCAATCAGCCCCAGCATTTT. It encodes CSARGISNQPQHF.

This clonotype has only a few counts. The CDR3 sequence is CASSYGLAGVTDTQYF. The CDR3 DNA sequence: TGTGCCAGCAGTTACGGGCTAGCGGGAGTCACAGATACGCAGTATTTT. The rearrangement uses TRBV6-5 and TRBJ2-3; 10 positions agree with TRBD2. The CDR3 loop spans 16 amino acids. Losses at the gene ends were 2 bases for V and 2 bases for J; bases not matched to a gene: 4. CDR1 and CDR2 from the germline V gene are MNHEY and SVGAGI.

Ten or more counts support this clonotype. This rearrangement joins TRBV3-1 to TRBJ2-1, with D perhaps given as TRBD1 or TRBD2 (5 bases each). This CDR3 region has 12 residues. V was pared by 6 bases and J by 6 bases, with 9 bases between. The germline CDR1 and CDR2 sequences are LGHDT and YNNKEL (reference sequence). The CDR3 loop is CASRGPSNEQFF. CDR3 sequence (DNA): TGTGCCAGCAGGGGACCGAGCAATGAGCAGTTCTTC.